A selection of T cell receptor beta chains follows, all from one sample in a study of cytomegalovirus exposure and HLA in healthy donors. Profiled with immunoSEQ multiplex PCR; TCRdb holds only in-frame clones, not every one. This table has about 63,000 clones, about 76% appearing once. The sample was PBMCs. The receptors were gathered from a man in his fifties or sixties in good health and CMV-seronegative. Each CDR3 is given with its conserved first and last residue. Fields, in order: V gene, J gene, D gene, clone size, CDR3 DNA, CDR3 protein. D genes are given only for firm matches. The size entry is marked missing in some rows and otherwise reads once, few, many or a size class.

>TRBV2|TRBJ2-4|TRBD1|few
TGTGCCAGCAGTGCGGGACAGCAAAAGGCCAAAAACATTCAGTACTTC
CASSAGQQKAKNIQYF
>TRBV6-6|TRBJ1-5|-|few
TGTGCCAGCAGTTACGGGTCGGGAATCCAGCCCCAGCATTTT
CASSYGSGIQPQHF
>TRBV19|TRBJ1-1|-|few
TGTGCCAGTAGTCCGATAGGGGGCACTGAAGCTTTCTTT
CASSPIGGTEAFF
>TRBV18|TRBJ1-5|TRBD1|-
TGTGCCAGCTCACCTTTACCCCGGACAGGGGGCCTTGGTCAGCCCCAGCATTTT
CASSPLPRTGGLGQPQHF
>TRBV11-2|TRBJ2-7|TRBD1|-
TGTGCCAGCAGCTTAGTGGGGACAGGGCAATACGAGCAGTACTTC
CASSLVGTGQYEQYF
>TRBV19|TRBJ1-6|TRBD1|-
TGTGCCAGTAGTACCTTACGACAGGGGGGGGCACTATGGAATTCACCCCTCCACTTT
CASSTLRQGGALWNSPLHF
>TRBV7-8|TRBJ2-7|-|-
TGTGCCAGCAGCTTAGCTTTTACAGGCGATACCTACGAGCAGTACTTC
CASSLAFTGDTYEQYF
>TRBV29-1|TRBJ1-4|-|-
TGCAGCGTTGAAGGCCGACTGCCACCAACTAATGAAAAACTGTTTTTT
CSVEGRLPPTNEKLFF
>TRBV30|TRBJ1-3|-|once
TGTGCCTGGATTTACCCCGGGCCTAGCCGCTCTGGAAACACCATATATTTT
CAWIYPGPSRSGNTIYF
>TRBV13|TRBJ2-7|TRBD2|-
TGTGCCAGCAGCTTAGCTGGCGGGGGGGTCTCCTACGAGCAGTACTTC
CASSLAGGGVSYEQYF
>TRBV6-5|TRBJ1-1|TRBD1|-
TGTGCCAGCAGGTCTGGACAGGTAGCTTTCTTT
CASRSGQVAFF
>TRBV6-6|TRBJ1-1|-|few
TGTGCCAGCAGTACAGATAAAGGGGCTGAAGCTTTCTTT
CASSTDKGAEAFF
>TRBV7-3|TRBJ2-3|TRBD2|-
TGTGCCAGCAGCTTAACACCGCCCAGCGGGGGATCAGATACGCAGTATTTT
CASSLTPPSGGSDTQYF
>TRBV5-4|TRBJ2-7|TRBD1|-
TGTGCCAGCAGCTTAGGGACAGGGGGCTACGAGCAGTACTTC
CASSLGTGGYEQYF